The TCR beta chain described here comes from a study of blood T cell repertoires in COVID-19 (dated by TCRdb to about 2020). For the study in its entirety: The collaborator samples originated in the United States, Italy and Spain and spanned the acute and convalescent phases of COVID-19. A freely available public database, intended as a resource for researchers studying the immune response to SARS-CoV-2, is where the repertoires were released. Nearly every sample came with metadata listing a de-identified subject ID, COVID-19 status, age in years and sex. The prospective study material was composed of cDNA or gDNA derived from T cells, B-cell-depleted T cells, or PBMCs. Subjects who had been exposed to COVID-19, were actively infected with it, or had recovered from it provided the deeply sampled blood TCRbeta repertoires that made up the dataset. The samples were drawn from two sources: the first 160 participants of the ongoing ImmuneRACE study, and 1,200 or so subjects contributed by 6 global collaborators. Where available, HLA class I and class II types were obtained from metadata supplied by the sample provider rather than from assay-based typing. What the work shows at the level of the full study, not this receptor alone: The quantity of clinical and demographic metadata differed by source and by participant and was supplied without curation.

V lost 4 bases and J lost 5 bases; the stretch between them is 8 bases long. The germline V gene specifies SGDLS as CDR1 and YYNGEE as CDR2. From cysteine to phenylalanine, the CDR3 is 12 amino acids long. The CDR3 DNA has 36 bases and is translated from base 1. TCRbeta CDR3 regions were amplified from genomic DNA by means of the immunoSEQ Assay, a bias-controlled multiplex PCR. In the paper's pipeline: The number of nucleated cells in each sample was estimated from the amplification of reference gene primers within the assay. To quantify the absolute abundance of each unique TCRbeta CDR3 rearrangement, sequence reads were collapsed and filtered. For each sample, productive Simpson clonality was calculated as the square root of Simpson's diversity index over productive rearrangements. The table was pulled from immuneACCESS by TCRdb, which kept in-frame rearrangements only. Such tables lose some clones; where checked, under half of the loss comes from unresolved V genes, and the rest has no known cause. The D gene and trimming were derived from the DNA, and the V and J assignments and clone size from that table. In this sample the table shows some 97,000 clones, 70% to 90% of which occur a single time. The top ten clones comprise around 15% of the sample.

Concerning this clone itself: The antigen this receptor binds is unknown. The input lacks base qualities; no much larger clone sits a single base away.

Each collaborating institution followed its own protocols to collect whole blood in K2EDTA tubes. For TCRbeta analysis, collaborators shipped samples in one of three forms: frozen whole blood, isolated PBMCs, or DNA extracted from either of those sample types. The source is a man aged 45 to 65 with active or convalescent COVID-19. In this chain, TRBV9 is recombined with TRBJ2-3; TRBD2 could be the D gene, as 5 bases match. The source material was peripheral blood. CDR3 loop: CASSSRGDTQYF. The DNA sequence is TGTGCCAGCAGCTCCCGGGGAGATACGCAGTATTTT. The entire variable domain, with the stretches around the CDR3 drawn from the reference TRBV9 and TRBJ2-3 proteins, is DSGVTQTPKHLITATGQRVTLRCSPRSGDLSVYWYQQSLDQGLQFLIQYYNGEERAKGNILERFSAQQFPDLHSELNLSSLELGDSALYFCASSSRGDTQYFGPGTRLTVL.